This TCR beta chain stems from a study of control samples from healthy donors and cancer patients. Assay: immunoSEQ multiplex PCR; the TCRdb copy retains only in-frame clones and omits some. The table lists tens of thousands of clones, roughly 86% of them singletons. The germline gives CDR1 SGHNT, CDR2 YENEEA. CDR3 length: 17 amino acids. V was cut by 2 bases and J by 0 bases, with 17 bases left in between. Sequencing was done on a sample of blood. The rearrangement joins TRBV11-3 to TRBJ2-7, with a tentative D call TRBD2 (6 bases). The clonotype comes from a man aged 50-59 years in good health. The CDR3 DNA is TGTGCCAGCAGCTTACTTTGGGGGGTGGGGACCTCCTACGAGCAGTACTTC. Amino acids: CASSLLWGVGTSYEQYF.